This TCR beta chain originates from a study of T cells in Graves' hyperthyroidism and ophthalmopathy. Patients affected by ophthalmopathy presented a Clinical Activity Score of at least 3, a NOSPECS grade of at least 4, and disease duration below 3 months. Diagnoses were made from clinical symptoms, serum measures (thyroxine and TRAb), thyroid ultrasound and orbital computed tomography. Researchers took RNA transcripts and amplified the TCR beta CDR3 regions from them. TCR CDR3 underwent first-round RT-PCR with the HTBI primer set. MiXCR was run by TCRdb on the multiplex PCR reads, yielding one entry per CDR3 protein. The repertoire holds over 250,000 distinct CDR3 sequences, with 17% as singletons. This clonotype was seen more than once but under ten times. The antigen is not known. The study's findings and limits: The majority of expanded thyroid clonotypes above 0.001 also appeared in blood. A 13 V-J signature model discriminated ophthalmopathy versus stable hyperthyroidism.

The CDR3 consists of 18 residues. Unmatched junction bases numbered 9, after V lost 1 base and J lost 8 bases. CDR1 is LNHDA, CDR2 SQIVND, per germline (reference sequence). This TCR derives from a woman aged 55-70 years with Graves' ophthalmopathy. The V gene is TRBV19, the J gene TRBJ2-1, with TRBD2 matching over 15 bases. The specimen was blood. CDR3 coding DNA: TGTGCCAGTAGTATAGGCCCCTCGGGACTAGCGGGGGGAGATGAGCAGTTCTTC. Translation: CASSIGPSGLAGGDEQFF.